This T cell receptor beta chain was recovered during a study of Tregs in tolerant kidney transplant recipients. General study findings and limits: Few patients were studied, so findings need validation in larger groups.

In the case of this clone: What it binds is not known.

Some clones are missing from TCRdb's copy, which holds only in-frame ones; the method was immunoSEQ multiplex PCR. Here the sample spans 110,000 or so clones, about 90% being singletons. The sequencing sample was made of CD4+ T cells from blood. The TCR sequence derives from a human donor in good health.

CDR3 in DNA: TGTGCCAGCAGCTTGGACACGGGCTATGGCTACACCTTC. Protein: CASSLDTGYGYTF. The genes are TRBV5-5 and TRBJ1-2; D is ambiguous. The V end lost 0 bases, the J end lost 4 bases, and 7 bases lay between the germline ends. The V gene's germline CDR1 is SGHKS and CDR2 YYEKEE (reference sequence). There are 13 residues in the CDR3.